Listed below are T cell receptor beta chains from one sample, sequenced in a study of a mutant IDH1 vaccine in newly diagnosed glioma. This table comes from immunoSEQ multiplex PCR, and its TCRdb copy is limited to in-frame clones, with some not included. The sample shows around 60,000 clones, roughly four fifths of them seen only once. No antigen has been identified for these receptors. This sample comprised PBMCs, obtained from a glioma patient whose treatment included an IDH1 peptide vaccine. These TCRs come from a man aged 35 to 55 with glioma. CDR3s include the opening cysteine and the closing phenylalanine or tryptophan. Fields, in order: D gene, clone size, V gene, J gene, CDR3 DNA, CDR3 protein. The D gene is left open where the match is weak. Not every row has a clone size; where given, it reads once, few, many or a size class.

d_gene: NA; abundance: NA; v_gene: TRBV10-3; j_gene: TRBJ2-3; CDR3nt: TGTGCCATCAGTGCCCGGGACCCTAAGGCAGATACGCAGTATTTT; CDR3aa: CAISARDPKADTQYF
d_gene: NA; abundance: NA; v_gene: TRBV7-2; j_gene: TRBJ1-5; CDR3nt: TGTGCCAGCAGCTTAGGCCCCAATCAGCCCCAGCATTTT; CDR3aa: CASSLGPNQPQHF
d_gene: NA; abundance: NA; v_gene: TRBV7-6; j_gene: TRBJ2-7; CDR3nt: TGTGCCAGCAGCGTGGATGAAAAGCAGTACTTC; CDR3aa: CASSVDEKQYF
d_gene: NA; abundance: few; v_gene: TRBV5-4; j_gene: TRBJ2-7; CDR3nt: TGTGCCAGCAGCTTTCTGGACGGCTACGAGCAGTACTTC; CDR3aa: CASSFLDGYEQYF
d_gene: NA; abundance: NA; v_gene: TRBV6-6; j_gene: TRBJ1-5; CDR3nt: TGTGCCAGCAGTTACATGGGAGCGAGCAATCAGCCCCAGCATTTT; CDR3aa: CASSYMGASNQPQHF
d_gene: NA; abundance: NA; v_gene: TRBV5-8; j_gene: TRBJ2-7; CDR3nt: TGTGCCAGCAGGGGGACCTACGAGCAGTACTTC; CDR3aa: CASRGTYEQYF
d_gene: NA; abundance: NA; v_gene: TRBV6-6; j_gene: TRBJ1-3; CDR3nt: TGTGCCAGCAGTTACGGGCAGCTCTCTGGAAACACCATATATTTT; CDR3aa: CASSYGQLSGNTIYF
d_gene: NA; abundance: NA; v_gene: TRBV18; j_gene: TRBJ1-2; CDR3nt: TGTGCCAGCTCCAACTTACGGCTTTCTAACTATGGCTACACCTTC; CDR3aa: CASSNLRLSNYGYTF
d_gene: NA; abundance: NA; v_gene: TRBV7-9; j_gene: TRBJ1-4; CDR3nt: TGTGCCAGCAGCTTAGGGACAGCGGGTGAAAAACTGTTTTTT; CDR3aa: CASSLGTAGEKLFF
d_gene: NA; abundance: NA; v_gene: TRBV18; j_gene: TRBJ1-2; CDR3nt: TGTGCCAGCTCACCACGTGGGGACTATGGCTACACCTTC; CDR3aa: CASSPRGDYGYTF
d_gene: NA; abundance: NA; v_gene: TRBV19; j_gene: TRBJ2-2; CDR3nt: TGTGCCAGTAGTATAGGGAAGGTTCTGGATACCGGGGAGCTGTTTTTT; CDR3aa: CASSIGKVLDTGELFF
d_gene: TRBD1; abundance: NA; v_gene: TRBV7-6; j_gene: TRBJ2-5; CDR3nt: TGTGCCAGCAGCTTAGAGGCAGGGGGCGGGGAGACCCAGTACTTC; CDR3aa: CASSLEAGGGETQYF
d_gene: TRBD1; abundance: NA; v_gene: TRBV5-6; j_gene: TRBJ1-1; CDR3nt: TGTGCCAGCAGCCTAGAGACAGGGGTGAACACTGAAGCTTTCTTT; CDR3aa: CASSLETGVNTEAFF
d_gene: TRBD2; abundance: NA; v_gene: TRBV4-3; j_gene: TRBJ2-3; CDR3nt: TGCGCCAGCAGCCAAGGACCTAGCGGTAGTTTAGGGGATACGCAGTATTTT; CDR3aa: CASSQGPSGSLGDTQYF
d_gene: TRBD1; abundance: NA; v_gene: TRBV5-6; j_gene: TRBJ1-2; CDR3nt: TGTGCCAGCAGCTTAGACAGGGGGAAAAGCTATGGCTACACCTTC; CDR3aa: CASSLDRGKSYGYTF
d_gene: NA; abundance: NA; v_gene: TRBV5-1; j_gene: TRBJ2-5; CDR3nt: TGCGCCAGCAGCTTGGCCCACGGTGGTGGAGAGACCCAGTACTTC; CDR3aa: CASSLAHGGGETQYF
d_gene: TRBD1; abundance: NA; v_gene: TRBV5-4; j_gene: TRBJ2-7; CDR3nt: TGTGCCAGCCCTGCGAGGCGGACAGGGGAGCCCCGATCCTACGAGCAGTACTTC; CDR3aa: CASPARRTGEPRSYEQYF
d_gene: TRBD1; abundance: NA; v_gene: TRBV27; j_gene: TRBJ2-5; CDR3nt: TGTGCCAGCAGTTTTCGACAGGGCCCAGGACAGTACTTC; CDR3aa: CASSFRQGPGQYF
d_gene: NA; abundance: NA; v_gene: TRBV15; j_gene: TRBJ2-7; CDR3nt: TGTGCCACCCGTCGACCAGGTTACGAGCAGTACTTC; CDR3aa: CATRRPGYEQYF
d_gene: NA; abundance: few; v_gene: TRBV27; j_gene: TRBJ1-1; CDR3nt: TGTGCCAGCAGTTCCAATCTTCTGGACACTGAAGCTTTCTTT; CDR3aa: CASSSNLLDTEAFF
d_gene: TRBD1; abundance: NA; v_gene: TRBV28; j_gene: TRBJ1-1; CDR3nt: TGTGCCAGCAGTTTATCCCTCACACAGGGGGGAGCTTTCTTT; CDR3aa: CASSLSLTQGGAFF
d_gene: TRBD1; abundance: few; v_gene: TRBV28; j_gene: TRBJ1-2; CDR3nt: TGTGCCAGCAGTTCGCCGGGACAGGGGGCAGAGGGCTACACCTTC; CDR3aa: CASSSPGQGAEGYTF
d_gene: TRBD1; abundance: NA; v_gene: TRBV11-2; j_gene: TRBJ2-6; CDR3nt: TGTGCCAGCAGCTCGGGGACAGGAGGCTCTGGGGCCAACGTCCTGACTTTC; CDR3aa: CASSSGTGGSGANVLTF
d_gene: TRBD1; abundance: few; v_gene: TRBV6-6; j_gene: TRBJ1-4; CDR3nt: TGTGCCGGGACAGGGATCAATGAAAAACTGTTTTTT; CDR3aa: CAGTGINEKLFF
d_gene: TRBD1; abundance: NA; v_gene: TRBV9; j_gene: TRBJ1-5; CDR3nt: TGTGCCAGCAGCCCCGGACAGGGTCACTTTGGCAATCAGCCCCAGCATTTT; CDR3aa: CASSPGQGHFGNQPQHF
d_gene: NA; abundance: few; v_gene: TRBV6-1; j_gene: TRBJ1-5; CDR3nt: TGTGCCAGCGGGGAGCCCCAGCATTTT; CDR3aa: CASGEPQHF
d_gene: TRBD1; abundance: NA; v_gene: TRBV7-8; j_gene: TRBJ1-1; CDR3nt: TGTGCCAGCAGCTTAGCCTCAACAGGGGTTGAAACTGAAGCTTTCTTT; CDR3aa: CASSLASTGVETEAFF
d_gene: TRBD1; abundance: NA; v_gene: TRBV18; j_gene: TRBJ2-5; CDR3nt: TGTGCCAGCTCACCGACAGGGCCCTGGGAGACCCAGTACTTC; CDR3aa: CASSPTGPWETQYF
d_gene: TRBD2; abundance: once; v_gene: TRBV6-5; j_gene: TRBJ2-1; CDR3nt: TGTGCCAGCAGTTACGAGCGGGAGACGCGGCAGCAGTTCTTC; CDR3aa: CASSYERETRQQFF
d_gene: NA; abundance: NA; v_gene: TRBV19; j_gene: TRBJ1-2; CDR3nt: TGTGCCAGTAATACGTTGACAGTCTCTAACTATGGCTACACCTTC; CDR3aa: CASNTLTVSNYGYTF
d_gene: NA; abundance: NA; v_gene: TRBV29-1; j_gene: TRBJ1-2; CDR3nt: TGCAGGACCGGGGAGACCTATGGCTACACCTTC; CDR3aa: CRTGETYGYTF
d_gene: TRBD2; abundance: once; v_gene: TRBV5-4; j_gene: TRBJ2-7; CDR3nt: TGTGCCAGCAGCTCCCCATCTAGCGGGACTTTGTACGAGCAGTACTTC; CDR3aa: CASSSPSSGTLYEQYF
d_gene: TRBD1; abundance: few; v_gene: TRBV2; j_gene: TRBJ1-1; CDR3nt: TGTGCCAGCAGTGAGCACAGGGGTGGCACTGAAGCTTTCTTT; CDR3aa: CASSEHRGGTEAFF
d_gene: TRBD1; abundance: NA; v_gene: TRBV9; j_gene: TRBJ1-2; CDR3nt: TGTGCCAGCAGCGTAGTTTCGGGACAGCTCGTCGGGCGTAACTATGGCTACACCTTC; CDR3aa: CASSVVSGQLVGRNYGYTF
d_gene: NA; abundance: NA; v_gene: TRBV28; j_gene: TRBJ2-7; CDR3nt: TGTGCCAGCAGTTTTGGGGGCCCGGGGGCCTACGAGCAGTACTTC; CDR3aa: CASSFGGPGAYEQYF
d_gene: NA; abundance: few; v_gene: TRBV6-1; j_gene: TRBJ1-1; CDR3nt: TGTGCCAGCAGTGGAGGCCTCTGGACTGAAGCTTTCTTT; CDR3aa: CASSGGLWTEAFF
d_gene: TRBD1; abundance: medium-sized; v_gene: TRBV14; j_gene: TRBJ1-1; CDR3nt: TGTGCCAGCAGTCCAACAGGGGGCAAGACTGAAGCTTTCTTT; CDR3aa: CASSPTGGKTEAFF
d_gene: TRBD2; abundance: NA; v_gene: TRBV5-6; j_gene: TRBJ2-3; CDR3nt: TGTGCCAGCAGCTTCCCGGGACTGGGACTAGCGCTTGATACGCAGTATTTT; CDR3aa: CASSFPGLGLALDTQYF
d_gene: NA; abundance: few; v_gene: TRBV10-3; j_gene: TRBJ2-2; CDR3nt: TGTGCCATCAGGAACACCGGGGAGCTGTTTTTT; CDR3aa: CAIRNTGELFF
d_gene: NA; abundance: NA; v_gene: TRBV4-2; j_gene: TRBJ2-7; CDR3nt: TGTGCCAGCAGCCAAGATTTCCGCCCGGGGACAAAGACCTACGAGCAGTACTTC; CDR3aa: CASSQDFRPGTKTYEQYF
d_gene: NA; abundance: NA; v_gene: TRBV25-1; j_gene: TRBJ2-5; CDR3nt: TGTGCCAGCAGTGAAAGTAGGGAGCAAGAGACCCAGTACTTC; CDR3aa: CASSESREQETQYF
d_gene: NA; abundance: NA; v_gene: TRBV29-1; j_gene: TRBJ2-1; CDR3nt: TGCAGCGTTGAAGATAACAACAGGCAATCCTACAATGAGCAGTTCTTC; CDR3aa: CSVEDNNRQSYNEQFF
d_gene: TRBD2; abundance: NA; v_gene: TRBV5-6; j_gene: TRBJ2-2; CDR3nt: TGTGCCAGCAGCTTGGGTGGACTAGCGGGATTGAACACCGGGGAGCTGTTTTTT; CDR3aa: CASSLGGLAGLNTGELFF
d_gene: TRBD1; abundance: NA; v_gene: TRBV15; j_gene: TRBJ2-7; CDR3nt: TGTGCCACGGGGGCTCCGGGACAGGGCTCCTACGAGCAGTACTTC; CDR3aa: CATGAPGQGSYEQYF
d_gene: NA; abundance: NA; v_gene: TRBV7-3; j_gene: TRBJ1-1; CDR3nt: TGTGCCAGCAGCTTATACCGTTTGAGTGACACTGAAGCTTTCTTT; CDR3aa: CASSLYRLSDTEAFF
d_gene: NA; abundance: NA; v_gene: TRBV7-6; j_gene: TRBJ1-1; CDR3nt: TGTGCCAGCAGCTTAGCCCAGGGCTACACTGAAGCTTTCTTT; CDR3aa: CASSLAQGYTEAFF
d_gene: NA; abundance: NA; v_gene: TRBV5-4; j_gene: TRBJ2-1; CDR3nt: TGTGCCAGCAGCTCCGGGTCGATGGTCGTCTACAATGAGCAGTTCTTC; CDR3aa: CASSSGSMVVYNEQFF
d_gene: TRBD2; abundance: NA; v_gene: TRBV27; j_gene: TRBJ2-3; CDR3nt: TGTGCCAGCAGCCCCTACGTGCCGGGAGGGCCGCGTCAAGATACGCAGTATTTT; CDR3aa: CASSPYVPGGPRQDTQYF
d_gene: NA; abundance: NA; v_gene: TRBV4-3; j_gene: TRBJ2-7; CDR3nt: TGCGCCAGCAGCCAAGAATCCTCCGGGGCTGACTACGAGCAGTACTTC; CDR3aa: CASSQESSGADYEQYF
d_gene: NA; abundance: few; v_gene: TRBV30; j_gene: TRBJ2-2; CDR3nt: TGTGCCTGGGGAGGGAAGAGCGGGGAGCTGTTTTTT; CDR3aa: CAWGGKSGELFF